The present T cell receptor beta chain was sequenced within a study of T cells after yellow fever vaccination. Points from the study as a whole: The study found a weaker secondary response that peaked faster, day 5 versus 15. Most primary-vaccination clones recurred post-booster (approximately 95% CD4, just over 85% CD8). The CD4 compartment and the CD8 compartment contained a small share of clonotypes in common.

The sample holds a few counts of this clonotype. The antigen is undetermined. For TCR, cDNA came from 5'RACE template switching, which added a universal primer site and UMIs. Using its own MiXCR run on the 5' RACE reads, TCRdb lists one record per CDR3 protein. Of roughly 300,000 distinct CDR3 sequences in the sample, 6.8% were seen once. Germline CDR1 reads SQVTM; CDR2 reads ANQGSEA. V shed 7 bases and J 11 bases; nucleotides not matched to a gene: 11. The CDR3 loop spans 12 amino acids. V gene TRBV29-1 combines with J gene TRBJ1-5; 7 nucleotides agree with TRBD1. The source is a man aged 18 to 29 who received the YFV17D yellow fever vaccine. This sample comprised PBMCs, obtained approximately 40 days after the first yellow fever vaccination. CDR3 DNA sequence: TGCAGCGCCCGGGACAGTGCCCTGACCCAGCATTTT. Amino acid sequence: CSARDSALTQHF.